This T cell receptor beta chain is drawn from a study of T cell repertoires in cytomegalovirus infection. TCRdb reprocessed the reads with MiXCR, giving one entry per CDR3 protein. The sample lists around 71,000 distinct CDR3 sequences; approximately 40% were seen once. Losses at the gene ends were 0 bases for V and 4 bases for J; bases not matched to a gene: 1. Per the germline V gene, CDR1 is MNHEY and CDR2 is SVGAGI. The CDR3 length is 15 residues. In the case of this clonotype: Its target is not known.

The TCR originated in a human donor in good health (CMV status not recorded). Some clones in this sample may be carry-over from other donors' samples. The sequences come from CD8+ T cells from cultured PBMCs, collected from culture after CMV antigen stimulation. The rearrangement uses TRBV6-5 and TRBJ2-1, with TRBD2 matching over 9 bases. CDR3 region: CASSYSGLAYNEQFF. DNA of the CDR3: TGTGCCAGCAGTTACTCGGGACTAGCTTACAATGAGCAGTTCTTC.